This TCR beta chain was captured in a study of identical twins. Concerning this clonotype: Its antigen is unidentified.

TCRdb recomputed calls from the 5' RACE reads with MiXCR, one row per CDR3 protein. The sample holds about 530,000 distinct CDR3 sequences, approximately 20% seen once. Donors uniformly comprised healthy Caucasians. Study-level findings and limits: Conclusions relied on cross-sectional statistical analysis, not following the same donors. A lower insertion count was a feature of abundant cord blood beta clonotypes, with no such feature in memory repertoires.

Trimming stripped 5 bases from V and 5 bases from J, with 19 bases between. The CDR3 loop spans 15 amino acids. Germline V gives CDR1 MDHEN, CDR2 SYDVKM. These sequences were also reported in another study, on yellow fever vaccine responses in identical twins. As reported in that work: It has been reported that, in twins, the vaccine T cell response seemed partly convergent and partly personalized.

This clonotype was obtained from a woman aged 18-29 years in good health. Sequencing was performed on CD4+ T cells sorted from blood. V and J are TRBV28 and TRBJ2-7; tentatively, D is TRBD1 (6 bases). The CDR3 region is CASSPTGFLRHEQYF. DNA of the CDR3: TGTGCCAGCAGTCCCACAGGGTTCCTCCGTCACGAGCAGTACTTC.